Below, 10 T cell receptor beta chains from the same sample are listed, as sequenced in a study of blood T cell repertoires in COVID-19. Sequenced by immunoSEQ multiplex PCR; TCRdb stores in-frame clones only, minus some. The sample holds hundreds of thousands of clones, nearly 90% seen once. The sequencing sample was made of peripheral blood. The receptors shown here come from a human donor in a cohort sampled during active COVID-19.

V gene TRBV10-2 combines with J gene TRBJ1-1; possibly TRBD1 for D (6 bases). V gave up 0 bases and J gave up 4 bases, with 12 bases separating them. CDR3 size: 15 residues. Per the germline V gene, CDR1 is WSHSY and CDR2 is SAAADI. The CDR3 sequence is CASSESPGAGTEAFF. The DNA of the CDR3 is TGCGCCAGCAGTGAGTCGCCAGGGGCGGGCACTGAAGCTTTCTTT.

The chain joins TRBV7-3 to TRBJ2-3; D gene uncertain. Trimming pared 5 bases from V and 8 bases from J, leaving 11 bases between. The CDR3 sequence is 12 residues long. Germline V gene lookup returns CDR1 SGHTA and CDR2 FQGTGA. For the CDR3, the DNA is TGTGCCAGCAGCCTCCCGTCGAGTACGCAGTATTTT. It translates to CASSLPSSTQYF.

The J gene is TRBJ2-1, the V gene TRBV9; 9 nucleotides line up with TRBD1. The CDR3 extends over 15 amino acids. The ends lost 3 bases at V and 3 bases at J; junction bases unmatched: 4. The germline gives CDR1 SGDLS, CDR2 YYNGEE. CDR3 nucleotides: TGTGCCAGCAGCGGGGGACAGGGTTACTACAATGAGCAGTTCTTC. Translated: CASSGGQGYYNEQFF.

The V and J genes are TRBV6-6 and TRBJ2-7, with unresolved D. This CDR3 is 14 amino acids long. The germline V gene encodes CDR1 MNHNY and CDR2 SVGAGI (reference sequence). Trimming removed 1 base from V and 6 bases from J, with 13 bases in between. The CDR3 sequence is CASSYYPSRVEQYF. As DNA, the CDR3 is TGTGCCAGCAGTTACTACCCCTCGAGAGTCGAGCAGTACTTC.

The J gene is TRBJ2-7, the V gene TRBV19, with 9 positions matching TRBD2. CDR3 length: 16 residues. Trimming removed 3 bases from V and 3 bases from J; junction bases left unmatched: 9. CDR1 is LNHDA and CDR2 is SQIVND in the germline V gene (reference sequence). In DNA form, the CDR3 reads TGTGCCAGTAGTATGACGGCGGGAGGGCCGTTCTACGAGCAGTACTTC. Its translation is CASSMTAGGPFYEQYF. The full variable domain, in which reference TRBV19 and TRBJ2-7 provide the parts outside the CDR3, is DGGITQSPKYLFRKEGQNVTLSCEQNLNHDAMYWYRQDPGQGLRLIYYSQIVNDFQKGDIAEGYSVSREKKESFPLTVTSAQKNPTAFYLCASSMTAGGPFYEQYFGPGTRLTVT.

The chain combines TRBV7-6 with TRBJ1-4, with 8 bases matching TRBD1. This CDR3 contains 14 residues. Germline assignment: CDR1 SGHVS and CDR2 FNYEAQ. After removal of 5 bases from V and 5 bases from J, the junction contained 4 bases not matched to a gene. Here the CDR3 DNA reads TGTGCCAGCAGCCAGGGGGCTGTAAATGAAAAACTGTTTTTT. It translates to CASSQGAVNEKLFF.

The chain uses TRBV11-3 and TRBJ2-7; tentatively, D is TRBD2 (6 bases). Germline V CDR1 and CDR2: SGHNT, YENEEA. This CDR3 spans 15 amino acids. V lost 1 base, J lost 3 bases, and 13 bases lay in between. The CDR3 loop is CASSLAPAGVYEQYF. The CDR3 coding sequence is TGTGCCAGCAGCTTAGCCCCAGCGGGTGTCTACGAGCAGTACTTC.

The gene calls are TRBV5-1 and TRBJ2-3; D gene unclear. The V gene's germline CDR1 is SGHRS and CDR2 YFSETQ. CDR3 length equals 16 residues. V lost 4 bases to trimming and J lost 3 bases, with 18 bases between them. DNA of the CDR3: TGCGCCAGCAGCCTGACACCCGGTATCAATACAGATACGCAGTATTTT. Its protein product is CASSLTPGINTDTQYF.

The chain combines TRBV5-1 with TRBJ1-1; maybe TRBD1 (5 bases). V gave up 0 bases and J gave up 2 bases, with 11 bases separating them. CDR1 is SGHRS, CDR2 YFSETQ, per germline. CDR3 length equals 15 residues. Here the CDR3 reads CASSLGGTINTEAFF. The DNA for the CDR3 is TGCGCCAGCAGCTTGGGGGGGACTATCAACACTGAAGCTTTCTTT.

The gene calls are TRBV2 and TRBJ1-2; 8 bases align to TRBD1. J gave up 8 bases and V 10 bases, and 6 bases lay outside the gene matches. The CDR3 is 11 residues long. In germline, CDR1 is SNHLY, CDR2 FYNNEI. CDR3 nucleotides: TGTGCCAAAGACAGGGGTAGCGGCTACACCTTC. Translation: CAKDRGSGYTF. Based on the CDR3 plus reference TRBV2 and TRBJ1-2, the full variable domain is EPEVTQTPSHQVTQMGQEVILRCVPISNHLYFYWYRQILGQKVEFLVSFYNNEISEKSEIFDDQFSVERPDGSNFTLKIRSTKLEDSAMYFCAKDRGSGYTFGSGTRLTVV.